Reported below is one T cell receptor beta chain. Patients of the Seattle cohort, enrolled during active infection, were followed longitudinally. This entry comes from a study of blood T cell repertoires in COVID-19. The overall study: Material from acute and convalescent COVID-19 was sourced from the United States, Italy and Spain. PBMCs, B-cell-depleted T cells, or T cells provided the cDNA or gDNA that made up the material.

As originally analysed: Estimated nucleated cell counts came from reference gene primer amplification. Generated by immunoSEQ multiplex PCR, the TCRdb table keeps only in-frame clones and is missing some. That table supplies the V and J calls and clone size; D and trimming were determined from the DNA. The profile shows under 350,000 clones, 75% to 95% of them singletons. Sequencing was performed on peripheral blood. This receptor was identified in a woman aged 25 to 39 with COVID-19, enrolled during active disease.

The CDR3 nucleotides are TGCAGTGCTAGAGAAGTCAGGGAGCAGTTCTTC. Its protein is CSAREVREQFF. The chain links TRBV20-1 to TRBJ2-1; D not resolved. Germline CDR1 reads DFQATT; CDR2 reads SNEGSKA (reference sequence). The CDR3 has 11 residues. V was pared by 0 bases and J by 10 bases, with 7 bases between.